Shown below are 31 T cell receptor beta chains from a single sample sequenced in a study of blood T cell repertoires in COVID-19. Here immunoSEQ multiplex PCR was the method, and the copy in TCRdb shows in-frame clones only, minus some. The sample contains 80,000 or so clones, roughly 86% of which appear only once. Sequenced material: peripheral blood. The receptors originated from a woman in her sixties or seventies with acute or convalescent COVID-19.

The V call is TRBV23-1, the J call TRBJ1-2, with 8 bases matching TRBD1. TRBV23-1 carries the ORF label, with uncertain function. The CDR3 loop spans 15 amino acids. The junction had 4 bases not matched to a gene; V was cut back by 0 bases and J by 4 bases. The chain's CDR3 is CASSQSRDRPYGYTF. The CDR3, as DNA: TGCGCCAGCAGTCAATCCCGGGACAGGCCCTATGGCTACACCTTC.

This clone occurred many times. This CDR3 is CASSPITGSRYGYTF. CDR3 coding DNA: TGTGCCAGCAGCCCGATTACAGGGTCTCGCTATGGCTACACCTTC. The chain recombines TRBV7-9 with TRBJ1-2; a possible D gene is TRBD1 (6 bases). V shed 5 bases and J shed 4 bases, with 17 bases lying between them. From germline, CDR1 is SEHNR and CDR2 FQNEAQ (reference sequence). The CDR3 is 15 residues long. Filled out from reference TRBV7-9 and TRBJ1-2, the complete variable domain reads DTGVSQNPRHKITKRGQNVTFRCDPISEHNRLYWYRQTLGQGPEFLTYFQNEAQLEKSRLLSDRFSAERPKGSFSTLEIQRTEQGDSAMYLCASSPITGSRYGYTFGSGTRLTVV.

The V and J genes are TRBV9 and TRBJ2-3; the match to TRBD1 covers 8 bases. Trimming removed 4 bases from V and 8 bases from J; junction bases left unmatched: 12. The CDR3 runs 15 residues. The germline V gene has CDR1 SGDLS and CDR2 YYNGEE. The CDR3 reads CASSFMDREGGTQYF. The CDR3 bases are TGTGCCAGCAGCTTTATGGACAGGGAAGGGGGTACGCAGTATTTT.

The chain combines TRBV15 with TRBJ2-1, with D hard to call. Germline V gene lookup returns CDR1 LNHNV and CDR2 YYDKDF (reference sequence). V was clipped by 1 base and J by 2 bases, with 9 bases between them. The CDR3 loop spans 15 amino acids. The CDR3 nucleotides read TGTGCCACCAGCAGAGCAATTTCCCCCTACAATGAGCAGTTCTTC. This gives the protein CATSRAISPYNEQFF.

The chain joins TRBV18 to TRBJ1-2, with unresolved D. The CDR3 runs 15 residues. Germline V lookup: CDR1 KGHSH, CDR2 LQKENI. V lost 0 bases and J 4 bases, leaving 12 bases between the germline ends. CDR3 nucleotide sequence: TGTGCCAGCTCACCACCCGTAACTTACGCCTATGGCTACACCTTC. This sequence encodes CASSPPVTYAYGYTF.

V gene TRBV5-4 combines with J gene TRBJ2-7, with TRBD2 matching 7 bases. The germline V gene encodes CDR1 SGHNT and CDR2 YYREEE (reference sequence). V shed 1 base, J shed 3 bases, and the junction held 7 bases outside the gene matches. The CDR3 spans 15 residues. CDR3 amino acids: CASSLKGSGRYEQYF. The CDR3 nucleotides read TGTGCCAGCAGCTTGAAGGGTAGCGGGCGCTACGAGCAGTACTTC. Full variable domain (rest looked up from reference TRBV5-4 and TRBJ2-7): ETGVTQSPTHLIKTRGQQVTLRCSSQSGHNTVSWYQQALGQGPQFIFQYYREEENGRGNFPPRFSGLQFPNYSSELNVNALELDDSALYLCASSLKGSGRYEQYFGPGTRLTVT.

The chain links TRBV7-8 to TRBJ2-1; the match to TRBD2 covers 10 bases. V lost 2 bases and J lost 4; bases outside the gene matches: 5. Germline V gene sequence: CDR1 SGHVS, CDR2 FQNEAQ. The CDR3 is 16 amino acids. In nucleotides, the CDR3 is TGTGCCAGCAGCTTAAGACCGGGACTAGCGTACAATGAGCAGTTCTTC. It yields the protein CASSLRPGLAYNEQFF.

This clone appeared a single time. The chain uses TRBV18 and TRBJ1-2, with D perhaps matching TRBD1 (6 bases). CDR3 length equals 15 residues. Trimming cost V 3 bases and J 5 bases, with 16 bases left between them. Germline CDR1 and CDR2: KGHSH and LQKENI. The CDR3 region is CASSPVLGGSYGYTF. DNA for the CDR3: TGTGCCAGCTCACCGGTTTTAGGGGGTTCATATGGCTACACCTTC.

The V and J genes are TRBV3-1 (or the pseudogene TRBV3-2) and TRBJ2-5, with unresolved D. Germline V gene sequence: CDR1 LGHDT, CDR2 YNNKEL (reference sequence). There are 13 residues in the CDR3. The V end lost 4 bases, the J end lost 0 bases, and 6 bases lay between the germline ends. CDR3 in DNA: TGTGCCAGCAGCCTACAGAACCAAGAGACCCAGTACTTC. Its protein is CASSLQNQETQYF.

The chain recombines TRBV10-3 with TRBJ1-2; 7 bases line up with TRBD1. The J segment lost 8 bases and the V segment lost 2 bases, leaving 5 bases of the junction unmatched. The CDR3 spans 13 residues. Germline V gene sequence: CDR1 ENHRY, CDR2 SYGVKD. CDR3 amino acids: CAISEPNRGGYTF. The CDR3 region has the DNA TGTGCCATCAGTGAGCCTAACAGGGGAGGCTACACCTTC.

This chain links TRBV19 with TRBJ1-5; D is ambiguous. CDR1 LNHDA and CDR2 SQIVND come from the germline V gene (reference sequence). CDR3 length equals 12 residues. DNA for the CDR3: TGTGGGGAGGCCAGTAGCAATCAGCCCCAGCATTTT. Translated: CGEASSNQPQHF.

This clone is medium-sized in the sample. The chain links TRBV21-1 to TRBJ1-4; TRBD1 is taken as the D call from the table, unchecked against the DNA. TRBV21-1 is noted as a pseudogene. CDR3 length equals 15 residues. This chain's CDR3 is CASSKGDRLGEKLFF. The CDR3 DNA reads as TGTGCCAGCAGCAAAGGGGACAGGCTCGGGGAAAAACTGTTTTTT.

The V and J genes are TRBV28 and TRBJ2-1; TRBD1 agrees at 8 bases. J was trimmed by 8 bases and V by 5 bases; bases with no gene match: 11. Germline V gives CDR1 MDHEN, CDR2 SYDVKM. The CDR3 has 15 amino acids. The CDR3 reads CASSPQDRVGDEQFF. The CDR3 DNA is TGTGCCAGCAGTCCCCAGGACAGGGTCGGGGATGAGCAGTTCTTC. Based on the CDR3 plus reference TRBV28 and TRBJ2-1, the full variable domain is DVKVTQSSRYLVKRTGEKVFLECVQDMDHENMFWYRQDPGLGLRLIYFSYDVKMKEKGDIPEGYSVSREKKERFSLILESASTNQTSMYLCASSPQDRVGDEQFFGPGTRLTVL.

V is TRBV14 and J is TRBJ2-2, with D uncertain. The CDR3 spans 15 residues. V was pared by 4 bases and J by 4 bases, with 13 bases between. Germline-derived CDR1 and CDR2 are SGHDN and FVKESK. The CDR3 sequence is CASSPESHLTGELFF. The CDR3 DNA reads TGTGCCAGCAGCCCGGAGTCACACCTCACCGGGGAGCTGTTTTTT.

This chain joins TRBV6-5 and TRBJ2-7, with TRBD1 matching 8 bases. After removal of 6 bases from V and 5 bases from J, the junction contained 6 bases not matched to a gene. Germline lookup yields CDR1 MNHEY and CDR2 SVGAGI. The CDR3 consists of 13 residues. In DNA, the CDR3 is TGTGCCAGCAGAGACAGGGGAGGAGACGAGCAGTACTTC. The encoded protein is CASRDRGGDEQYF.

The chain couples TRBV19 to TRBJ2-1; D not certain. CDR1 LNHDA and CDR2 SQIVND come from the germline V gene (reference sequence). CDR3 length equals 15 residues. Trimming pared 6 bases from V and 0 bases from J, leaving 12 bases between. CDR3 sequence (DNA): TGTGCCAGTAGCCCAGGCTTCAGCTCCTACAATGAGCAGTTCTTC. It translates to CASSPGFSSYNEQFF.

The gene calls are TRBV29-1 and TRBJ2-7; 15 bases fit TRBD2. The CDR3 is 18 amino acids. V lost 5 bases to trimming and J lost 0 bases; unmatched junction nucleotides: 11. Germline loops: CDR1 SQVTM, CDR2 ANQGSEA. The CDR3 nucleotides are TGCAGCGTTACGGGACTAGCGGGAGGAGTACCCCCCTCCTACGAGCAGTACTTC. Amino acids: CSVTGLAGGVPPSYEQYF.

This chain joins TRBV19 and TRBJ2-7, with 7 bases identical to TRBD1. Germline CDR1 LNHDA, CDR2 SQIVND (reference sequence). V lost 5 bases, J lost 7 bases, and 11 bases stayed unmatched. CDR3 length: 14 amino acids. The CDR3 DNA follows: TGTGCCAGTAGTCAACCGGGACAGTCTATGGAGCAGTACTTC. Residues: CASSQPGQSMEQYF.

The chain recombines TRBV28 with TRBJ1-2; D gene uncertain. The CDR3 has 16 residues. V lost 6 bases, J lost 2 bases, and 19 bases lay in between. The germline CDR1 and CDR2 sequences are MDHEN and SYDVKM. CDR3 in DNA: TGTGCCAGCAGCTCCCCTCACCCGGGTAAAAACTATGGCTACACCTTC. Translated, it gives CASSSPHPGKNYGYTF.

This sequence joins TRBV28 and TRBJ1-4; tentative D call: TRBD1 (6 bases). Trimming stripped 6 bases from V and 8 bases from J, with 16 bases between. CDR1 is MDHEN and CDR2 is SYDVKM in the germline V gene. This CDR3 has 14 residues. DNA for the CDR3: TGTGCCAGCAGCTTACAGGGAAAAAGAGAAAAACTGTTTTTT. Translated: CASSLQGKREKLFF.

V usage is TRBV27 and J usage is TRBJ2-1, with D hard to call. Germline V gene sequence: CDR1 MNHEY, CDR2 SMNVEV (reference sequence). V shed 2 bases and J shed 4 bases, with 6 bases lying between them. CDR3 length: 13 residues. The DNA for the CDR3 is TGTGCCAGCAGTTTACCGGGTTACAATGAGCAGTTCTTC. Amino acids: CASSLPGYNEQFF.

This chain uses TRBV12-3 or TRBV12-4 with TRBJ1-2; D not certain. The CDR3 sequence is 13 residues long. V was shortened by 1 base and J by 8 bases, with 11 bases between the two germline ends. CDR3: CASSLGTSRGYTF. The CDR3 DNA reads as TGTGCCAGCAGTTTAGGCACCTCACGGGGCTACACCTTC.

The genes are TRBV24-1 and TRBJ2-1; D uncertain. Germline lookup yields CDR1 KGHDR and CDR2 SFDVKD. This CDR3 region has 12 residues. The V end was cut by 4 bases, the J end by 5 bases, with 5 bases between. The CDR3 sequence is CATSELDNEQFF. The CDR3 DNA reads TGTGCCACCAGTGAACTGGACAATGAGCAGTTCTTC.

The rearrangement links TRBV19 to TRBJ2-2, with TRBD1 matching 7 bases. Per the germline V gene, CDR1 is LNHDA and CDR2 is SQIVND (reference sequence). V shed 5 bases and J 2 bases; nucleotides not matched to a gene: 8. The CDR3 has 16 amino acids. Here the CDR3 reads CASSVRDSLNTGELFF. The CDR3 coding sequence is TGTGCCAGTAGTGTTCGGGACAGCCTAAACACCGGGGAGCTGTTTTTT.

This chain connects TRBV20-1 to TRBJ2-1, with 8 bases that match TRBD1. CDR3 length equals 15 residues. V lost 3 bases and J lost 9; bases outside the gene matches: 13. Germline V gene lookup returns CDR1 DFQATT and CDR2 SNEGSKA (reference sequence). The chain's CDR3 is CSASRGQDKLGEQFF. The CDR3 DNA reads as TGCAGTGCTAGTAGGGGACAGGATAAGTTGGGTGAGCAGTTCTTC.

The CDR3: CASSERREGSGYTF. The CDR3 DNA reads as TGTGCCAGCAGTGAAAGGCGAGAGGGCTCTGGCTACACCTTC. This chain uses TRBV25-1 with TRBJ1-2, with D unresolved. Germline CDR1 MGHDK, CDR2 SYGVNS. The CDR3 sequence is 14 residues long. V lost 2 bases and J lost 7, with 14 bases in between.

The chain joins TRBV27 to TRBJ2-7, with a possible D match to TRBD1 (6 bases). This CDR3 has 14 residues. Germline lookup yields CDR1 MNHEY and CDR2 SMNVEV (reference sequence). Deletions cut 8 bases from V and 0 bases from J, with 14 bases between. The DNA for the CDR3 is TGTGCCAGCTCACCGACAGGCAGCTCCTACGAGCAGTACTTC. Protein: CASSPTGSSYEQYF.

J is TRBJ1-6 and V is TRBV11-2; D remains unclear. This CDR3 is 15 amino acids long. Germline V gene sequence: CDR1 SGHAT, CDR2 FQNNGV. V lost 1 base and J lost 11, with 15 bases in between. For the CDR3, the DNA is TGTGCCAGCAGCTTAGCCCCCGAGAGCATCGCACCCCTCCACTTT. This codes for CASSLAPESIAPLHF.

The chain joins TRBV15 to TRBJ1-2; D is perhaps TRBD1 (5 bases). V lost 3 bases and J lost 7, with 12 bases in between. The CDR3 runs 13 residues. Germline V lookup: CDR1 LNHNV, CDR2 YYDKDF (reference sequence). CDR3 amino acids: CATSRMTEFGYTF. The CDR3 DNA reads TGTGCCACCAGCAGGATGACAGAATTTGGCTACACCTTC.

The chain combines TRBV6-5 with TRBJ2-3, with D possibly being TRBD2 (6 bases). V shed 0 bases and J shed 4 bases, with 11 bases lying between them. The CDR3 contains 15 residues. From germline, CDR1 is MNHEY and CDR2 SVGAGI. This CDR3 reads CASSYSGTVADTQYF. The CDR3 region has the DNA TGTGCCAGCAGTTACTCCGGGACTGTCGCAGATACGCAGTATTTT.

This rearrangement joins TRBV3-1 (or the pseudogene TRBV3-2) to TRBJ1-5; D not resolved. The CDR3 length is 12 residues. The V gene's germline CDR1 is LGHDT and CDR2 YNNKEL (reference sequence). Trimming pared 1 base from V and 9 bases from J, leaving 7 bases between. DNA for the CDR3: TGTGCCAGCAGCCAAGGGCCGGGGCCCCAGCATTTT. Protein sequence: CASSQGPGPQHF.